The sequence of this T cell receptor beta chain was determined in a study of blood T cell repertoires in COVID-19. Turning to the study itself: PBMCs, B-cell-depleted T cells, or T cells provided the cDNA or gDNA that made up the material.

Sequencing was performed with immunoSEQ multiplex PCR; in TCRdb, only in-frame clones are kept and a portion is missing. The top ten hold 6.5% to 8% of the sample, which has tens of thousands of clones, around 90% seen once. The CDR3 is made up of 14 amino acids. The V end was cut by 6 bases, the J end by 0 bases, with 9 bases between. Germline V gene sequence: CDR1 MNHNS, CDR2 SASEGT. This clone was picked up one time. The chain couples TRBV6-1 to TRBJ2-4; D gene uncertain. The sequence was obtained from a human donor with active COVID-19. The donor label of this sample is uncertain. The sequenced sample was peripheral blood. CDR3 nucleotide sequence: TGTGCCAGCAGCGAACAGTTAGCCAAAAACATTCAGTACTTC. Encoded protein: CASSEQLAKNIQYF.